This T cell receptor (beta chain) comes out of a study of OX40 agonist ivuxolimab in advanced cancers. Notes on the research overall: Ivuxolimab was a fully human IgG2 agonistic monoclonal antibody targeting the costimulatory receptor OX40 (CD134). Prior anti-PD-1, anti-PD-L1 or anti-CTLA-4 therapy was permitted, and checkpoint inhibitors had been received by about 44% of dose-escalation patients. Peripheral TCRbeta sequencing aimed to test whether ivuxolimab altered TCR sequence diversity and caused clonal T-cell expansion. The paper describes the monotherapy dose-escalation part (N of about 47 patients) of the phase I trial of ivuxolimab. Partial responses occurred in three dose-escalation patients, of whom one had hepatocellular carcinoma and two had cutaneous melanoma. Among the 50 to 55 dose-escalation patients, approximately 20 had hepatocellular carcinoma, roughly 15 melanoma, 9 renal cell carcinoma and 9 head and neck cancer. Intravenous ivuxolimab was administered to patients every 2 weeks at six dose levels: 0.01, 0.1, 0.3, 1.5, 3 and 10 mg/kg. A male proportion of 82.7% and a mean age of about 60 years, ranging from 23 to 79, were recorded for the dose-escalation cohort.

To sequence the TCRbeta CDR3 region, genomic DNA was isolated from the sorted cells. The immunoSEQ Assay was used for sequencing of TCRbeta CDR3 regions. TCRdb took over this immuneACCESS table, retaining in-frame rearrangements with V and J assigned. Such tables are incomplete; in checked studies, under half of the missing clones stem from an unresolved V gene, and the remainder is unexplained. The sample records tens of thousands of clones, over 70% of which are singletons. 4.6% of the sample is in the top ten clones. According to the germline V gene (reference sequence), CDR1 reads DFQATT and CDR2 reads SNEGSKA. Its CDR3 holds 11 amino acids, cysteine through phenylalanine. The CDR3 DNA has 33 bases and is translated from base 1. V drops 6 bases and J drops 6 bases, leaving 11 bases in between. Results the study describes overall, beyond this receptor: Low levels of normalized T-cell clonal expansion were also seen in some nonresponding patients. The antigen specificity of the peripheral T cells that underwent clonal expansion was not determined. In the 0.1-3.0 mg/kg groups, partial responders had among the lowest normalized peripheral clonal expansion, particularly in CD8+ T cells. After ivuxolimab, CD8+ T cells had more expanded clones than CD4+ T cells on average. At doses from 0.1 to 3.0 mg/kg, clonal expansion was seen in both CD4+ and CD8+ blood T cells between baseline and week 6.

Patients with a history of autoimmune disease or receiving systemic immunosuppression were excluded from the trial. Peripheral blood for TCR sequencing was collected from all dose cohorts at baseline, on cycle 4 day 1, and on cycle 7 day 1. Samples were obtained from an open-label, multicenter, first-in-human phase I dose-escalation trial of ivuxolimab. Adults with locally advanced or metastatic melanoma, renal cell, hepatocellular, or head and neck squamous cell carcinoma were enrolled in the trial. Before TCR sequencing, CD4+ T cells and CD8+ T cells were sorted from peripheral blood as separate populations. Remarks on this clone: The antigen this receptor binds is unknown. Per-base qualities were not stored, and no clone one base away is much larger.

Recombination linked TRBV20-1 to TRBJ1-2; TRBD1 is a weak D gene call, 5 bases matching. The source material was CD4+ or CD8+ T cells sorted from blood, sampled in a trial of the OX40 agonist ivuxolimab. This TCR was recovered from an adult with an advanced solid tumor such as melanoma, head and neck, liver or kidney cancer. The nucleotides read TGCAGTGCCGGGAGGGGTAATGGCTACACCTTC. Its protein reads: CSAGRGNGYTF.